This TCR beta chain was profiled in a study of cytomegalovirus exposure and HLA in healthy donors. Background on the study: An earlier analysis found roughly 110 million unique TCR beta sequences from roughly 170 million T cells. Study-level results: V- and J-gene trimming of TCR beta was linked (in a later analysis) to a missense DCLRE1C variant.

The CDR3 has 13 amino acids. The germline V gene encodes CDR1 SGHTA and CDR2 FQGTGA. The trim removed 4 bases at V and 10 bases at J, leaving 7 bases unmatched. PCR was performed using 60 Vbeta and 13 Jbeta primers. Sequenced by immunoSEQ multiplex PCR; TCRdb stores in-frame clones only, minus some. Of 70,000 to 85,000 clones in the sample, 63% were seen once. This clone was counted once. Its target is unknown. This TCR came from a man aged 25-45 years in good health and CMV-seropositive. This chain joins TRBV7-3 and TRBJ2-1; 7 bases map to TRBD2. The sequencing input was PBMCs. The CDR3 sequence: CASSSTGGREQFF. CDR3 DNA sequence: TGTGCCAGCAGCTCAACGGGGGGTAGGGAGCAGTTCTTC.